This TCR beta chain was identified in a study of T cells after yellow fever vaccination. Study-wide findings and caveats: Relatively few clonotypes were ones that appeared in both CD4 and CD8 compartments.

TCRdb ran MiXCR on the 5' RACE reads and lists one entry per CDR3 protein. The top ten hold 16% of the sample, which has around 500,000 distinct CDR3 sequences, around a fifth seen once. Turning to this clonotype: As yet, its antigen is unknown.

Per germline, CDR1 SGHTA and CDR2 FQGNSA. This CDR3 contains 13 residues. Trimming cost V 5 bases and J 3 bases, with 8 bases left between them. The source was PBMCs, collected 21 days after the first yellow fever vaccination. V usage is TRBV7-2 and J usage is TRBJ1-5; D unclear. This TCR was sampled from a man younger than 30 who received the YFV17D yellow fever vaccine. The CDR3 region is CASSREINQPQHF. The CDR3 nucleotides read TGTGCCAGCAGCCGAGAAATCAATCAGCCCCAGCATTTT.